This entry lists 12 T cell receptor beta chains sequenced from one sample in a study of T cell clones after liver transplantation. Measured with immunoSEQ multiplex PCR; TCRdb has only the in-frame clones, and not every one. This table has around 100,000 clones, 84% appearing once. The specimen comprised CD4+ T cells from blood, sampled about 50 months after liver transplant. All receptors derive from a human patient who received a liver transplant. The graft donor may account for some of the T cells.

V and J are TRBV5-4 and TRBJ1-4; D is undetermined. Trimming cost V 0 bases and J 7 bases, with 13 bases left between them. Germline V lookup: CDR1 SGHNT, CDR2 YYREEE (reference sequence). The CDR3 runs to 15 residues. This chain's CDR3 is CASSLGLGGGEKLFF. The DNA of the CDR3 is TGTGCCAGCAGCTTGGGCCTGGGAGGCGGTGAAAAACTGTTTTTT.

The sample holds a few counts of this clone. This sequence joins TRBV5-1 and TRBJ2-5; D gene uncertain. The germline gives CDR1 SGHRS, CDR2 YFSETQ. The CDR3 is made up of 13 amino acids. V lost 5 bases and J lost 1, with 9 bases in between. CDR3 sequence: CASRPDPQETQYF. The CDR3 DNA is TGCGCCAGCAGGCCTGACCCCCAAGAGACCCAGTACTTC. Full variable domain (missing parts from reference TRBV5-1 and TRBJ2-5): KAGVTQTPRYLIKTRGQQVTLSCSPISGHRSVSWYQQTPGQGLQFLFEYFSETQRNKGNFPGRFSGRQFSNSRSEMNVSTLELGDSALYLCASRPDPQETQYFGPGTRLLVL.

This clone was detected only once. This sequence joins TRBV18 and TRBJ1-1; D uncertain. CDR3 size: 13 residues. Germline loops: CDR1 KGHSH, CDR2 LQKENI. Deletions cut 4 bases from V and 4 bases from J, with 10 bases between. CDR3 loop: CASSRAAGTEAFF. The CDR3 nucleotides are TGTGCCAGCTCACGAGCAGCCGGCACTGAAGCTTTCTTT.

This clone has more than one count but fewer than ten. The chain links TRBV7-8 to TRBJ2-7, with a possible D match to TRBD1 (6 bases). V was clipped by 6 bases and J by 1 base, with 16 bases between them. There are 15 residues in the CDR3. Germline CDR1 reads SGHVS; CDR2 reads FQNEAQ. The CDR3 DNA sequence: TGTGCCAGCAGTAGAGGGAGAGGGGGATCCTACGAGCAGTACTTC. Amino acid sequence: CASSRGRGGSYEQYF.

The CDR3 DNA reads as TGTGCCAGCAGTTTACCGGAGGGGGCGCTAGGCTACACCTTC. This codes for CASSLPEGALGYTF. The chain joins TRBV28 to TRBJ1-2; the match to TRBD1 covers 7 bases. CDR1 and CDR2 (germline): MDHEN, SYDVKM. The CDR3 totals 14 residues. Trimming at V came to 2 bases and at J to 8 bases, leaving 8 bases not matched to a gene.

The gene calls are TRBV9 and TRBJ1-4, with 10 bases matching TRBD1. V lost 4 bases and J lost 8; bases outside the gene matches: 8. The germline CDR1 and CDR2 sequences are SGDLS and YYNGEE. The length of the CDR3 is 15 residues. DNA for the CDR3: TGTGCCAGCAGCACCCGGGACAGGGGACGGGAAAAACTGTTTTTT. Its protein product is CASSTRDRGREKLFF.

The gene calls are TRBV7-9 and TRBJ2-2, with D possibly being TRBD2 (5 bases). Trimming took off 4 bases at V and 3 bases at J, with 21 bases between the two ends. The CDR3 has 18 residues. Per germline, CDR1 SEHNR and CDR2 FQNEAQ (reference sequence). The CDR3, as DNA: TGTGCCAGCAGCTCACGGTCGAATATAGCCGGGGACACCGGGGAGCTGTTTTTT. Its translation is CASSSRSNIAGDTGELFF.

This chain connects TRBV6-4 to TRBJ2-7, with a possible D match to TRBD1 (6 bases). Trimming took off 0 bases at V and 2 bases at J, with 29 bases between the two ends. Germline lookup yields CDR1 MRHNA and CDR2 SNTAGT. The CDR3 covers 21 residues. The CDR3 nucleotides read TGTGCCAGCAGTGACTCCGAATTGCACAGGGTAAAAGGGGTTGGAACCTACGAGCAGTACTTC. Amino acids: CASSDSELHRVKGVGTYEQYF.

The chain combines TRBV6-5 with TRBJ1-3; D gene ambiguous. The CDR3 is 13 residues long. V dropped 8 bases and J dropped 4 bases, with 12 bases sitting between them. The germline gives CDR1 MNHEY, CDR2 SVGAGI. The CDR3 nucleotides are TGTGCCAGCCAATCTTTACAGGGAAACACCATATATTTT. Protein sequence: CASQSLQGNTIYF.

The chain has TRBV27 and TRBJ1-4; D ambiguous. The CDR3 runs 14 residues. Trimming pared 2 bases from V and 4 bases from J, leaving 8 bases between. The germline gives CDR1 MNHEY, CDR2 SMNVEV (reference sequence). The CDR3 nucleotides read TGTGCCAGCAGTTTACAGCCCTATAATGAAAAACTGTTTTTT. Protein: CASSLQPYNEKLFF. The full variable domain, with the rest looked up from reference TRBV27 and TRBJ1-4, is EAQVTQNPRYLITVTGKKLTVTCSQNMNHEYMSWYRQDPGLGLRQIYYSMNVEVTDKGDVPEGYKVSRKEKRNFPLILESPSPNQTSLYFCASSLQPYNEKLFFGSGTQLSVL.

This clone occurred a few times. V gene TRBV5-1 combines with J gene TRBJ2-5; unclear D gene. The CDR3 has 14 residues. Per the germline V gene, CDR1 is SGHRS and CDR2 is YFSETQ. Trimming took 0 bases from V and 2 from J, leaving 8 bases between them. This chain's CDR3 is CASSLVTTQETQYF. CDR3 bases: TGCGCCAGCAGCTTGGTTACTACGCAAGAGACCCAGTACTTC.

The chain couples TRBV5-1 to TRBJ2-5, with 12 bases identical to TRBD2. Germline V gives CDR1 SGHRS, CDR2 YFSETQ. CDR3 size: 15 residues. Trimming at V came to 5 bases and at J to 5 bases, leaving 7 bases not matched to a gene. CDR3 region: CASSKLAGGQETQYF. In DNA form, the CDR3 reads TGCGCCAGCAGTAAACTAGCGGGAGGTCAGGAGACCCAGTACTTC.